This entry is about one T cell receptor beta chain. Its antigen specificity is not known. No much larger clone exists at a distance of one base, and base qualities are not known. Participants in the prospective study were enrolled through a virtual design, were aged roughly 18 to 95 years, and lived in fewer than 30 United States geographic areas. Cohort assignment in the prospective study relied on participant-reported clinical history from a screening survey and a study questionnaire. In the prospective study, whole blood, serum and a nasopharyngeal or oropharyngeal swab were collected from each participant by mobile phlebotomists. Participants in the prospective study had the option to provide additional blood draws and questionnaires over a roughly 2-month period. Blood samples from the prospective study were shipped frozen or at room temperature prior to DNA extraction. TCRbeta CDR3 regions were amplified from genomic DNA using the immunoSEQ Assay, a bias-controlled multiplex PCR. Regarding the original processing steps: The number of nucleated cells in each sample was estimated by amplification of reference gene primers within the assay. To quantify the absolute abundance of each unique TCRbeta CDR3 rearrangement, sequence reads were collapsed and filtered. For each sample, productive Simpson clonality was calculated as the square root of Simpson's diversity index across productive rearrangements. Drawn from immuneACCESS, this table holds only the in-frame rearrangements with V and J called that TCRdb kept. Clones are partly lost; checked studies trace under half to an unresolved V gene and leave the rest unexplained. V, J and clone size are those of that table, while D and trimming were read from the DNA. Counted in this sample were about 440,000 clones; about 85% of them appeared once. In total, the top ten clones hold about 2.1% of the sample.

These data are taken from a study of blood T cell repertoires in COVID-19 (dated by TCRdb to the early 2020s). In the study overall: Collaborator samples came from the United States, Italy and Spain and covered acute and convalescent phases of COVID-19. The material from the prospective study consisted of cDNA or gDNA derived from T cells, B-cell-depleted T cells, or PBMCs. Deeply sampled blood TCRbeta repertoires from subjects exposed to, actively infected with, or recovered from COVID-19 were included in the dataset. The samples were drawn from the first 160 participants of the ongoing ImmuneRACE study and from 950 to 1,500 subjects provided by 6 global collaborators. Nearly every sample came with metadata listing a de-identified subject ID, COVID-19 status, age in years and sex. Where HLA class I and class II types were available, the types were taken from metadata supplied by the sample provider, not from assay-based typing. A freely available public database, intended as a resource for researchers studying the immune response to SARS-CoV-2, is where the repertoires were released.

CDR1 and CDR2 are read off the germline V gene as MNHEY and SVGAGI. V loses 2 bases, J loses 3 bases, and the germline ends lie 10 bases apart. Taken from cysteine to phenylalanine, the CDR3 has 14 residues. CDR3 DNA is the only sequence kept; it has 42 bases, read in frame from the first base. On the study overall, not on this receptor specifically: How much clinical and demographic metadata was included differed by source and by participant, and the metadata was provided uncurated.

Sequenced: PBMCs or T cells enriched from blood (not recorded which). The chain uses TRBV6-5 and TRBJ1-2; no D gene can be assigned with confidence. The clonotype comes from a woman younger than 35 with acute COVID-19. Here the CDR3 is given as CASSYGQEDYGYTF. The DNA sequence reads TGTGCCAGCAGTTACGGGCAGGAGGACTATGGCTACACCTTC.